The entry that follows covers one T cell receptor (beta chain) sequence. The specificity of this receptor is unknown. No base qualities exist here, and no much larger clone lies one base off it. The data belong to a study of CD8+CD57+ T cells in acquired aplastic anemia (dated by TCRdb to 2016 to 2019). Regarding the complete study: DNA extracted from sorted CD4+ and CD8+ cells had a mean of approximately 3 ug, with a range of 0.2 to 27.4 ug.

From the cysteine up to the phenylalanine, the CDR3 has a length of 13 residues. CDR3 DNA only is kept here, 39 bases in frame from base 1. Unmatched junction bases come to 5, with V trimmed by 5 bases and J by 5 bases. Taken from the germline V gene (reference sequence), the CDR1 and CDR2 loops are DFQATT and SNEGSKA. Profiling of TCR beta VDJ combinations and CDR3 sequences used genomic DNA as the template. An Illumina HiSeq 2000 was used for TCR repertoire sequencing. The authors' pipeline ran thus. TRBV/TRBJ rearrangement plots, CDR3 size and DJ length profiles, and Simpson's diversity index were used to assess repertoires. The most abundant DNA sequence in the deep sequencing data was taken as the immunodominant clone. CDR3 amino acid sequences were checked for sharing across subjects and were also compared against the VDJdb database and published repertoires. Through fastp at Q25 and MiXCR, TCRdb rebuilt clones from the public reads, retaining in-frame beta chains. Every distinct CDR3 protein forms one entry, paired with its most common genes and DNA. TCRdb's processing, not the study's, gives the V and J calls here. Counted in this sample were some 290,000 distinct CDR3 sequences; approximately 57% of them appeared once. The top ten clonotypes cover less than 10% of the sample.

In the study, sorted CD4+ and CD8+ blood T cells from patients with severe aplastic anemia and from healthy subjects underwent deep sequencing of TCR repertoires. Ficoll-Paque density gradient centrifugation was used to isolate peripheral blood mononuclear cells. CD4+ and CD8+ T cells were sorted by FACS or magnetic beads before DNA extraction. Study-level results and caveats: Roughly 29 CD8+ CDR3 sequences were found to be shared between patients and controls, but these sequences appeared to be highly expressed in patients and within the immunodominant clones of the patients. Between patients and healthy controls, no significant difference in CD8+ Simpson's diversity was found (P=0.060).

The sequence is built from TRBV20-1 and TRBJ2-5; TRBD2 lines up with 10 middle nucleotides. Sequencing was performed on sorted CD4+, CD8+, or CD8+CD57+ T cells (not recorded which) from PBMCs. This clonotype originated in a human donor with severe aplastic anemia or a healthy control (not recorded which). The CDR3 protein is CSASGLAKETQYF. The DNA sequence is given as TGCAGTGCTTCGGGACTAGCGAAGGAGACCCAGTACTTC.